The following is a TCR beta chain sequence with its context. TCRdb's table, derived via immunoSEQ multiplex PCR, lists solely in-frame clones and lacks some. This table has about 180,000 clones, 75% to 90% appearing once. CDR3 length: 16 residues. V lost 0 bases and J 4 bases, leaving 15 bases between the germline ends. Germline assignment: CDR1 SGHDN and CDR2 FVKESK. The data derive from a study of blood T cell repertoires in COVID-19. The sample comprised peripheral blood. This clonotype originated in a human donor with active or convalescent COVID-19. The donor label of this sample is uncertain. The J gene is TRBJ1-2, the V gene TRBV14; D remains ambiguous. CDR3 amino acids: CASSQDQIGRLYGYTF. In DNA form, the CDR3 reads TGTGCCAGCAGCCAAGATCAAATAGGCAGGCTCTATGGCTACACCTTC.